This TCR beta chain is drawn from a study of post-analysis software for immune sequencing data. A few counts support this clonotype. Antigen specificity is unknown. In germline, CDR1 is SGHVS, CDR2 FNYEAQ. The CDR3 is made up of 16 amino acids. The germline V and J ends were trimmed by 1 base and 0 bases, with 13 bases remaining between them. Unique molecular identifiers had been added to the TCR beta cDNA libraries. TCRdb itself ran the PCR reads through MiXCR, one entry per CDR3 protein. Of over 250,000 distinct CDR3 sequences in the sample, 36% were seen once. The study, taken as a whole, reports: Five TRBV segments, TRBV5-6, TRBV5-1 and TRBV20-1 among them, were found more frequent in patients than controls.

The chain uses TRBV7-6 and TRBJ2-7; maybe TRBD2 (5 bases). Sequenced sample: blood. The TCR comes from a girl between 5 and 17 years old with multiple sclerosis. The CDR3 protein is CASSLGAAGSSYEQYF. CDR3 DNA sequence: TGTGCCAGCAGCTTAGGGGCGGCTGGGAGCTCCTACGAGCAGTACTTC.